Below are 21 T cell receptor beta chains sequenced from a single sample in a study of beta chain features in type 1 diabetes. Of the isolated RNA, all was reverse transcribed, and so the sequenced material was expressed TCRB transcripts. The repertoire was sequenced with immunoSEQ multiplex PCR; TCRdb's copy has only in-frame clones and lacks some. The sample records over 350,000 clones, about 15% being singletons. Sequenced sample: naive CD4+ T cells from blood. The receptors shown here come from a woman aged 18-30 years in good health.

This chain uses TRBV15 with TRBJ2-4; D perhaps matches TRBD2 (6 bases). The CDR3 totals 16 residues. The V end was cut by 0 bases, the J end by 0 bases, with 9 bases between. Germline V gene sequence: CDR1 LNHNV, CDR2 YYDKDF (reference sequence). The CDR3 bases are TGTGCCACCAGCAGAGATGTGGGACTAGCCAAAAACATTCAGTACTTC. This translates into CATSRDVGLAKNIQYF.

There are a few counts of this clone. The genes are TRBV7-2 and TRBJ2-1; TRBD1 matches 11 bases. Germline V gene data show CDR1 as SGHTA and CDR2 as FQGNSA. The V segment lost 5 bases and the J segment 10 bases; nucleotides outside the gene matches: 7. The CDR3 is made up of 14 amino acids. The CDR3 nucleotides are TGTGCCAGCAGCCATGGACAGGGGGCCAAGGAGCAGTTCTTC. It translates to CASSHGQGAKEQFF.

The chain couples TRBV5-1 to TRBJ2-2, with TRBD2 matching over 8 bases. J was trimmed by 5 bases and V by 0 bases; bases with no gene match: 6. Germline V CDR1 and CDR2: SGHRS, YFSETQ. This CDR3 region has 16 residues. This CDR3 is CASSLGGLAVTGELFF. As DNA, the CDR3 is TGCGCCAGCAGCTTGGGAGGACTAGCTGTTACCGGGGAGCTGTTTTTT.

In its sample, this clone was seen a few times. The rearrangement links TRBV18 to TRBJ2-7, with 8 bases aligning to TRBD2. The CDR3 totals 14 residues. CDR1 is KGHSH and CDR2 is LQKENI in the germline V gene. The trim removed 5 bases at V and 3 bases at J, leaving 6 bases unmatched. In nucleotides, the CDR3 is TGTGCCAGCTCAACCGGGACTAGGAACTACGAGCAGTACTTC. Translated: CASSTGTRNYEQYF.

This clone was counted between two and nine times. This chain uses TRBV27 with TRBJ2-6, with D possibly being TRBD2 (6 bases). The CDR3 extends over 15 amino acids. Germline V gene lookup returns CDR1 MNHEY and CDR2 SMNVEV (reference sequence). The ends were cut back, 7 bases at V and 2 bases at J, with 12 bases in the middle. The CDR3 sequence: CASTPGGAGANVLTF. The CDR3 DNA reads TGTGCCAGCACTCCAGGAGGGGCTGGGGCCAACGTCCTGACTTTC.

This clone has just a few counts. The chain joins TRBV7-2 to TRBJ1-4; D is uncertain. The CDR3 length is 15 residues. Germline assignment: CDR1 SGHTA and CDR2 FQGNSA. V was trimmed by 2 bases and J by 10 bases, leaving 17 bases between them. The CDR3 is CASSLFHGETGKLFF. The CDR3 nucleotides read TGTGCCAGCAGCTTATTTCACGGCGAGACGGGAAAACTGTTTTTT.

The sample holds a few counts of this clone. This chain links TRBV9 with TRBJ2-7; D unresolved. This CDR3 is built from 14 residues. Germline V gene sequence: CDR1 SGDLS, CDR2 YYNGEE. V lost 0 bases, J lost 2 bases, and 9 bases lay in between. The CDR3 region is CASSVAVAPYEQYF. The CDR3 coding sequence is TGTGCCAGCAGCGTAGCTGTGGCCCCCTACGAGCAGTACTTC.

This chain uses TRBV11-2 with TRBJ1-2, with 10 nucleotides matching TRBD1. The CDR3 runs 15 residues. Losses at the gene ends were 5 bases for V and 4 bases for J; bases not matched to a gene: 7. The germline V gene has CDR1 SGHAT and CDR2 FQNNGV. The CDR3 bases are TGTGCCAGCAGCGTTAGCCGGGACAGGGGCTATGGCTACACCTTC. This codes for CASSVSRDRGYGYTF.

The chain uses TRBV28 and TRBJ1-1, with 7 nucleotides matching TRBD1. The CDR3 sequence is 16 residues long. Germline CDR1 and CDR2: MDHEN and SYDVKM. The J segment lost 3 bases and the V segment lost 7 bases, leaving 14 bases of the junction unmatched. This chain's CDR3 is CASNTQTGPLYTEAFF. The CDR3 coding sequence is TGTGCCAGCAATACTCAGACAGGGCCGCTTTACACTGAAGCTTTCTTT.

This clone has more than one count but fewer than ten. The chain uses TRBV25-1 and TRBJ2-7; TRBD1 aligns across 10 bases. V lost 5 bases to trimming and J lost 1 base; unmatched junction nucleotides: 5. In germline, CDR1 is MGHDK, CDR2 SYGVNS. The CDR3 runs 15 residues. The CDR3 DNA follows: TGTGCCAGCAGTCAGGACAGGGGGGGTTCCTACGAGCAGTACTTC. Its translation is CASSQDRGGSYEQYF.

Only a few counts were recorded for this clone. The chain links TRBV25-1 to TRBJ2-1, with D possibly TRBD1 on 5 matching bases. Germline V gives CDR1 MGHDK, CDR2 SYGVNS. The V end was cut by 4 bases, the J end by 2 bases, with 15 bases between. The CDR3 sequence is 16 residues long. CDR3: CASSAPRPRAYNEQFF. The CDR3 DNA reads TGTGCCAGCAGTGCCCCTAGGCCCAGGGCCTACAATGAGCAGTTCTTC.

This clone appeared a few times. The rearrangement links TRBV2 to TRBJ2-1; TRBD2 is a possible D gene (6 bases). The germline V gene encodes CDR1 SNHLY and CDR2 FYNNEI. This CDR3 comprises 15 residues. Between the trimmed V and J ends, which lost 3 bases and 0 bases, there was a span of 9 bases. The CDR3 loop is CASSEEGSSYNEQFF. CDR3 bases: TGTGCCAGCAGTGAGGAGGGTTCCTCCTACAATGAGCAGTTCTTC. Looking up the rest from reference TRBV2 and TRBJ2-1 gives the full variable domain: EPEVTQTPSHQVTQMGQEVILRCVPISNHLYFYWYRQILGQKVEFLVSFYNNEISEKSEIFDDQFSVERPDGSNFTLKIRSTKLEDSAMYFCASSEEGSSYNEQFFGPGTRLTVL.

This clone was recorded a few times. The rearrangement uses TRBV25-1 and TRBJ2-7; 7 positions agree with TRBD1. Germline V lookup: CDR1 MGHDK, CDR2 SYGVNS. The CDR3 consists of 14 residues. V trimming: 6 bases; J trimming: 2 bases; junction bases outside the gene matches: 7. The CDR3, as DNA: TGTGCCAGCAGAATAGGGACAGCACCCTACGAGCAGTACTTC. Encoded protein: CASRIGTAPYEQYF.

This clone was picked up a small number of times. The chain has TRBV7-2 and TRBJ2-7; possible D gene TRBD2, 5 bases. The germline V gene encodes CDR1 SGHTA and CDR2 FQGNSA. This CDR3 comprises 12 residues. The ends were cut back, 6 bases at V and 13 bases at J, with 19 bases in the middle. The CDR3: CASRHPAGVKYF. CDR3 DNA: TGTGCCAGCAGACACCCCGCCGGGGTTAAATACTTC. Full variable domain (remainder filled in from reference TRBV7-2 and TRBJ2-7): GAGVSQSPSNKVTEKGKDVELRCDPISGHTALYWYRQSLGQGLEFLIYFQGNSAPDKSGLPSDRFSAERTGGSVSTLTIQRTQQEDSAVYLCASRHPAGVKYFGPGTRLTVT.

This clone came up a few times. V and J are TRBV5-1 and TRBJ2-2, with D possibly TRBD2 on 6 matching bases. The CDR3 totals 15 residues. Germline V lookup: CDR1 SGHRS, CDR2 YFSETQ. V shed 4 bases and J shed 5 bases, with 15 bases lying between them. CDR3 DNA: TGCGCCAGCAGCCTCCGGGACTTTGAAACCGGGGAGCTGTTTTTT. Its protein is CASSLRDFETGELFF.

This clone was detected a few times. At the DNA level, this CDR3 is encoded by other sequences in the same sample as well. The chain links TRBV6-5 to TRBJ1-2, with 10 bases aligning to TRBD1. Per the germline V gene, CDR1 is MNHEY and CDR2 is SVGAGI. This CDR3 comprises 13 residues. The V gene end was trimmed by 5 bases and the J gene end by 7 bases; junction bases not matched to a gene: 4. The CDR3 sequence: CASSLGQGGGYTF. The DNA of the CDR3 is TGTGCCAGCAGTCTCGGACAGGGGGGTGGCTACACCTTC.

This clone was counted a few times. CDR3 DNA: TGCGCCAGCACCGTTCACACTGAAGCTTTCTTT. This codes for CASTVHTEAFF. The chain has TRBV5-1 and TRBJ1-1; D gene ambiguous. Trimming took 6 bases from V and 3 from J, leaving 6 bases between them. The germline gives CDR1 SGHRS, CDR2 YFSETQ. The CDR3 covers 11 residues.

The table lists this clone with a few counts. The rearrangement uses TRBV2 and TRBJ1-2; no definite D call. This CDR3 comprises 11 residues. Between the trimmed V and J ends, which lost 7 bases and 2 bases, there was a span of 5 bases. Germline loops: CDR1 SNHLY, CDR2 FYNNEI. The CDR3 loop is CASKENYGYTF. The CDR3 DNA sequence: TGTGCCAGCAAGGAGAACTATGGCTACACCTTC.

This chain links TRBV28 with TRBJ2-7, with 9 bases identical to TRBD1. Trimming cost V 5 bases and J 5 bases; bases outside gene matches: 10. CDR1 is MDHEN, CDR2 SYDVKM, per germline. The CDR3 has 15 amino acids. CDR3 DNA sequence: TGTGCCAGCAGTGCCTCGGGACAGGGTCTCGACGAGCAGTACTTC. It codes for CASSASGQGLDEQYF.

The chain carries TRBV9 and TRBJ2-3; the D gene is possibly TRBD2 (6 bases). Trimming cost V 0 bases and J 2 bases, with 19 bases left between them. CDR1 SGDLS and CDR2 YYNGEE come from the germline V gene. This CDR3 is 18 amino acids long. In nucleotides, the CDR3 is TGTGCCAGCAGCGTAGCCGCACGACCCGGCGGGGCCACAGATACGCAGTATTTT. Protein sequence: CASSVAARPGGATDTQYF.

The chain combines TRBV5-1 with TRBJ1-5, with TRBD1 matching over 8 bases. Germline loops: CDR1 SGHRS, CDR2 YFSETQ. The CDR3 is 20 residues long. With 3 bases clipped from V and 3 bases from J, the junction kept 20 bases outside the gene matches. In nucleotides, the CDR3 is TGCGCCAGCAGCTCCTCCCTTGGACAGGGCCTCGGGGTGGACAATCAGCCCCAGCATTTT. Protein sequence: CASSSSLGQGLGVDNQPQHF.